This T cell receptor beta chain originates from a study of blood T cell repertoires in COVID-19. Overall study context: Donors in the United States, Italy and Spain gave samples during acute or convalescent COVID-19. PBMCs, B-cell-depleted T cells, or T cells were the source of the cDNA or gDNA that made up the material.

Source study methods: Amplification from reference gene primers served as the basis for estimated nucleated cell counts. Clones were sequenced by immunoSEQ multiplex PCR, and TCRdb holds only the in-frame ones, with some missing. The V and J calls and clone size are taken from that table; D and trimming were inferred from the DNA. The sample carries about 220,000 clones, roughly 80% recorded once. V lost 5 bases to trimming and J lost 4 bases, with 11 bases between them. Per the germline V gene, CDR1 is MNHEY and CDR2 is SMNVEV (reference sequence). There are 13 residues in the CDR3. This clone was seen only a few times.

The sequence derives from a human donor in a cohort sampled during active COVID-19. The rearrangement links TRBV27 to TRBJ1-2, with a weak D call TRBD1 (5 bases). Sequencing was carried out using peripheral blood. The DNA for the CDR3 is TGTGCCAGCAGTCCCCAGGGAAGCTATGGCTACACCTTC. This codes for CASSPQGSYGYTF.